This T cell receptor beta chain was sequenced during a study of T-cell reconstitution after alpha-beta-depleted transplantation in children. Whole-study results and caveats: After one year, T-cell counts and TCRbeta diversity mostly came from new T cells. Several patients had high TCRbeta diversity at day 60; it came from surviving recipient T cells and thymic progenitors.

This clonotype showed up many times. Its cognate antigen is unknown. Preparation of the TCRbeta library involved a method that used unique molecular identifiers. TCRdb passed the PCR reads through MiXCR, listing each CDR3 protein once. The sample yields around 300,000 distinct CDR3 sequences, less than 9.5% seen once. Trimming stripped 4 bases from V and 5 bases from J, with 8 bases between. The CDR3 is 12 residues long. CDR1 is SGHRS, CDR2 YFSETQ, per germline. The receptor was derived from a female patient aged 2 to 10 who had a stem cell transplant for Fanconi anemia, so the T cells may come from the graft donor. The chain uses TRBV5-1 and TRBJ2-3; D not certain. The source was peripheral blood, collected 360 days after TCRalphabeta/CD19-depleted stem cell transplant. CDR3: CASSPWGDTQYF. The CDR3 region has the DNA TGCGCCAGCAGCCCATGGGGAGATACGCAGTATTTT.